Only a few counts were recorded for the clone carrying this T cell receptor (beta chain). No antigen is known for it. The CDR3 has 17 residues. Germline trimming cut 5 bases from V and 1 base from J; bases unmatched to any gene: 6. The germline V gene has CDR1 MGHRA and CDR2 YSYEKL. This sample was taken from a study of T cells after yellow fever vaccination. Study-level points and caveats: Faster peaking, at day 5 versus 15, marked a secondary response that was weaker.

TCRdb ran MiXCR on the 5' RACE reads and lists one entry per CDR3 protein. The table shows 340,000 or so distinct CDR3 sequences, with roughly an eighth occurring only once. This chain links TRBV4-1 with TRBJ2-2; 11 nucleotides align to TRBD2. This receptor was obtained from a man between 18 and 29 years old who received the YFV17D yellow fever vaccine. Sequencing used CD4+ T cells sorted from PBMCs, obtained 15 days after the yellow fever booster vaccination. CDR3 sequence reads: CASSRRGLAGNTGELFF. The CDR3 DNA is TGCGCCAGCAGCAGACGAGGACTAGCGGGGAACACCGGGGAGCTGTTTTTT.